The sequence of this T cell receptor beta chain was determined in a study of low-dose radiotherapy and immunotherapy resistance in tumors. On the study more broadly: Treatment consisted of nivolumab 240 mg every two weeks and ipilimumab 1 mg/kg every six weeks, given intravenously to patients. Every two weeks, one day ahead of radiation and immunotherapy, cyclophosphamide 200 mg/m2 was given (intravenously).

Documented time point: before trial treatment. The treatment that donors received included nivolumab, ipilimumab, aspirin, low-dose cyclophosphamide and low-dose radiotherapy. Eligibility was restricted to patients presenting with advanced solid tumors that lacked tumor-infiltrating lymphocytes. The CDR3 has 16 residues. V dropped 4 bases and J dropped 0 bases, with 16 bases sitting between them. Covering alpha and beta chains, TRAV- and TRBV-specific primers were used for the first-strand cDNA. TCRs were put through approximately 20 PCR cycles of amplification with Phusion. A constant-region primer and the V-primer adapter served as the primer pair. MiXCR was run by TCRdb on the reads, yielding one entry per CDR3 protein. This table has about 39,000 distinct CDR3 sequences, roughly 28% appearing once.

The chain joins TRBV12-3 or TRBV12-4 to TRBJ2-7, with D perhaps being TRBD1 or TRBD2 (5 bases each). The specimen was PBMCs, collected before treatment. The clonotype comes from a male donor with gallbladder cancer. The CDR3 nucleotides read TGTGCCAGCAGTTCCCTCGGGGACGGAAGCTCCTACGAGCAGTACTTC. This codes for CASSSLGDGSSYEQYF.